This is a list of T cell receptor beta chains from one sample in a study of blood T cell repertoires in COVID-19. Clones were read by immunoSEQ multiplex PCR, and TCRdb kept only the in-frame ones, dropping some. This sample carries roughly 59,000 clones, about four fifths of them seen once, and the ten largest clones take 3.5%. The sequencing sample was made of peripheral blood. These receptors originate from a woman older than 75 with acute or convalescent COVID-19. Both conserved end residues are part of each CDR3. Fields, in order: CDR3 length, clone size, V gene, D gene, J gene, CDR3 protein, CDR3 DNA. The D gene is left open where the match is weak. Rows give clone size only sometimes, using once, few, many, or a class for an expanded clone.

length: 16
size: -
V: TRBV5-6
D: -
J: TRBJ2-3
CDR3: CASSLGPGPITDTQYF
DNA: TGTGCCAGCAGCTTGGGTCCAGGGCCCATAACAGATACGCAGTATTTT

length: 15
size: -
V: TRBV27
D: TRBD1
J: TRBJ1-6
CDR3: CASSIWTGAASPLHF
DNA: TGTGCCAGCAGTATATGGACAGGGGCAGCTTCACCCCTCCACTTT

length: 15
size: -
V: TRBV20-1
D: -
J: TRBJ2-3
CDR3: CSASGDGGSADTQYF
DNA: TGCAGTGCTAGTGGGGACGGGGGAAGCGCAGATACGCAGTATTTT

length: 12
size: -
V: TRBV30
D: -
J: TRBJ1-1
CDR3: CAWGEGTTEAFF
DNA: TGTGCCTGGGGGGAGGGTACCACTGAAGCTTTCTTT

length: 17
size: -
V: TRBV12-1
D: -
J: TRBJ2-3
CDR3: CASSATRQGLEADTQYF
DNA: TGTGCCAGCAGCGCAACTCGACAGGGTCTAGAGGCAGATACGCAGTATTTT

length: 14
size: once
V: TRBV5-4
D: -
J: TRBJ2-5
CDR3: CASSFLAGGETQYF
DNA: TGTGCCAGCAGCTTTCTCGCCGGAGGGGAGACCCAGTACTTC

length: 14
size: -
V: TRBV19
D: TRBD2
J: TRBJ2-1
CDR3: CASSPGLAGSEQFF
DNA: TGTGCCAGTAGTCCCGGACTAGCGGGGTCCGAGCAGTTCTTC

length: 16
size: -
V: TRBV7-7
D: TRBD2
J: TRBJ2-5
CDR3: CASSSGLGTNQETQYF
DNA: TGTGCCAGCAGCTCCGGACTAGGAACAAACCAAGAGACCCAGTACTTC

length: 15
size: -
V: TRBV19
D: TRBD1
J: TRBJ2-1
CDR3: CASSIALGQGNEQFF
DNA: TGTGCCAGTAGTATAGCCCTCGGACAGGGCAATGAGCAGTTCTTC

length: 15
size: -
V: TRBV7-2
D: TRBD2
J: TRBJ2-1
CDR3: CASSPPGLAPNEQFF
DNA: TGTGCCAGCAGCCCACCGGGACTAGCGCCCAATGAGCAGTTCTTC